The rows below give T cell receptor beta chains drawn from one sample of a study of OX40 agonist ivuxolimab in advanced cancers. Profiled with immunoSEQ multiplex PCR; TCRdb holds only in-frame clones, not every one. The sample has approximately 39,000 clones, about 87% seen once; the top ten hold less than 5%. The sequencing here drew on CD4+ or CD8+ T cells sorted from blood, taken in a trial of the OX40 agonist ivuxolimab. Receptors originate from an adult with an advanced solid tumor such as melanoma, head and neck, liver or kidney cancer. The CDR3 runs from the conserved cysteine through the conserved F or W. Each record gives: J gene, V gene, clone size, D gene, CDR3 protein, CDR3 DNA. A D gene is named only where the DNA matches it firmly. Clone size is given for some rows only: seen once, a few or many times, or a class if the clone is expanded.

TRBJ1-1,TRBV2,-,-,CASIFTRGATEAFF,TGTGCCAGCATCTTCACCCGAGGAGCCACTGAAGCTTTCTTT
TRBJ2-5,TRBV2,-,TRBD2,CASSFERGGQETQYF,TGTGCCAGCAGTTTTGAGCGGGGGGGACAAGAGACCCAGTACTTC
TRBJ1-6,TRBV9,few,-,CASSVGQNNSPLHF,TGTGCCAGCAGCGTAGGACAGAATAATTCACCCCTCCACTTT
TRBJ2-3,TRBV18,-,TRBD2,CASSPAPPGSGGAMDTQYF,TGTGCCAGCTCACCAGCCCCCCCCGGTAGCGGGGGGGCGATGGATACGCAGTATTTT
TRBJ2-7,TRBV4-1,-,-,CASRVAENGIYEQYF,TGCGCCAGCAGGGTAGCGGAGAACGGAATCTACGAGCAGTACTTC
TRBJ2-3,TRBV5-5,few,-,CASSLVDTQYF,TGTGCCAGCTCGTTGGTGGATACGCAGTATTTT
TRBJ1-6,TRBV29-1,-,TRBD1,CSVLTGESSPLHF,TGCAGCGTGCTGACAGGGGAAAGTTCACCCCTCCACTTT
TRBJ1-2,TRBV4-1,-,TRBD1,CASSQGGRGNRGGGYTF,TGCGCCAGCAGCCAAGGGGGAAGGGGCAACAGGGGTGGCGGCTACACCTTC
TRBJ2-5,TRBV28,-,TRBD2,CASSLSRGGQETQYF,TGTGCCAGCAGTTTATCGCGGGGGGGGCAAGAGACCCAGTACTTC
TRBJ2-1,TRBV28,-,-,CASSLRDMVIHEQFF,TGTGCCAGCAGTTTAAGGGACATGGTAATTCATGAGCAGTTCTTC
TRBJ1-4,TRBV2,-,-,CASSEGLKGEKLFF,TGTGCCAGCAGTGAAGGACTCAAGGGAGAAAAACTGTTTTTT
TRBJ1-2,TRBV5-1,-,-,CASSLDQGAYGYTF,TGCGCCAGCAGCTTAGACCAGGGCGCGTATGGCTACACCTTC
TRBJ2-4,TRBV29-1,-,-,CSVRPSLAKNIQYF,TGCAGCGTTCGACCGTCCCTAGCCAAAAACATTCAGTACTTC
TRBJ2-3,TRBV5-5,-,-,CASSLSQIFTDTQYF,TGTGCCAGCAGCTTGTCACAGATCTTCACAGATACGCAGTATTTT
TRBJ2-1,TRBV10-1,once,TRBD2,CASSESRTSGLSYNEQFF,TGCGCCAGCAGTGAGTCCCGGACTAGCGGGTTATCCTACAATGAGCAGTTCTTC
TRBJ2-3,TRBV7-2,-,TRBD2,CASSGLAGGSHITTDTQYF,TGTGCCAGCAGCGGACTAGCGGGGGGCTCTCACATAACCACAGATACGCAGTATTTT
TRBJ2-1,TRBV29-1,once,-,CSVEGRHPGEQFF,TGCAGCGTTGAAGGGAGACACCCGGGGGAGCAGTTCTTC
TRBJ2-2,TRBV27,-,-,CASSRIPRGNTGELFF,TGTGCCAGCAGTCGTATACCTCGTGGGAACACCGGGGAGCTGTTTTTT
TRBJ2-7,TRBV5-1,-,-,CASRNRDTTYEQYF,TGCGCTAGCAGGAACCGGGACACCACCTACGAGCAGTACTTC
TRBJ2-7,TRBV30,-,-,CAWSVRGYEQYF,TGTGCCTGGAGTGTCCGGGGCTACGAGCAGTACTTC
TRBJ2-5,TRBV5-6,-,-,CASSFRGTRQETQYF,TGTGCCAGCAGCTTTCGGGGGACACGGCAAGAGACCCAGTACTTC
TRBJ1-2,TRBV5-4,-,-,CASSWRTAGGYTF,TGTGCCAGCAGCTGGCGGACCGCGGGTGGCTACACCTTC
TRBJ1-1,TRBV15,-,-,CATSREGSTEAFF,TGTGCCACCAGCAGAGAAGGGTCCACTGAAGCTTTCTTT
TRBJ1-1,TRBV9,-,-,CASSVAEGYTEAFF,TGTGCCAGCAGCGTCGCCGAAGGGTACACTGAAGCTTTCTTT
TRBJ2-2,TRBV11-2,-,-,CASSLDGGNTGELFF,TGTGCCAGCAGCTTAGATGGGGGGAACACCGGGGAGCTGTTTTTT
TRBJ2-3,TRBV5-1,-,TRBD1,CASSLAKTGTVADTQYF,TGCGCCAGCAGCTTGGCCAAAACAGGGACAGTAGCAGATACGCAGTATTTT
TRBJ1-2,TRBV30,few,-,CAWSSGGKYGYTF,TGTGCCTGGAGTTCGGGGGGCAAATATGGCTACACCTTC